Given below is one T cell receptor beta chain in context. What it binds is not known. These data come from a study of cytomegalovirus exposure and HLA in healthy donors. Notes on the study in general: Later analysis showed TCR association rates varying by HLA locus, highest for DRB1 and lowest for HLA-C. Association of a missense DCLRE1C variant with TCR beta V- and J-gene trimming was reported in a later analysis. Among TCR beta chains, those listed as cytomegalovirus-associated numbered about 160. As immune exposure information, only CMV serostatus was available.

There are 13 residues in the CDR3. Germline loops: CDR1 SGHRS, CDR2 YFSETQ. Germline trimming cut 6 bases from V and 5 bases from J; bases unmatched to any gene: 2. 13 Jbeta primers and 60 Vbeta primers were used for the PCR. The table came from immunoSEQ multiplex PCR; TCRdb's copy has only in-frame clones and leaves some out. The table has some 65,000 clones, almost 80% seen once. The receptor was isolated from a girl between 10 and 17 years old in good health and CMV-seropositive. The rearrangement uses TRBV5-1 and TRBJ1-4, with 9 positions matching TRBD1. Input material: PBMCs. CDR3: CASTGTGNEKLFF. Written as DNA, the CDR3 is TGCGCCAGCACCGGGACAGGGAATGAAAAACTGTTTTTT.